This T cell receptor (beta chain) came from a study of CD8 T cells in ankylosing spondylitis. Study results and limitations: Clones tied to disease were said to be significantly enriched in matched ankylosing spondylitis synovial fluid. Made up of eight highly homologous variants, a TCR beta motif appeared characteristic of ankylosing spondylitis blood. Disease-linked clones had a CD8+ phenotype and relatively low frequency in peripheral blood.

The authors made TCR beta libraries by quantitative 5'-RACE with molecular barcodes. TCRdb analysed the 5' RACE reads with MiXCR anew, one entry per CDR3 protein. This sample yields about 8,800 distinct CDR3 sequences, of which 5% to 6.5% are seen a single time; roughly two fifths belongs to the top ten. The V and J ends lost 2 bases and 0 bases respectively, with 6 bases between them. Looked up from germline, CDR1 is SGDLS and CDR2 is YYNGEE. The CDR3 contains 14 residues. This clonotype has at least ten counts. As yet, its antigen is unknown. This TCR was recovered from a female donor with ankylosing spondylitis or in good health (not recorded which). The chain uses TRBV9 and TRBJ2-1; D unclear. The sample taken for sequencing was blood, either unsorted or a sorted T cell fraction (not recorded which). CDR3 coding DNA: TGTGCCAGCAGCGTTGACGGCTCCTACAATGAGCAGTTCTTC. It is translated as CASSVDGSYNEQFF.